This record covers a single T cell receptor (beta chain). The antigen it binds to is not known. Base-call qualities are not available, and no considerably larger clone is one nucleotide away. TCRbeta CDR3 regions were amplified from genomic DNA by means of the immunoSEQ Assay, a bias-controlled multiplex PCR. In the authors' own workflow: Within the assay, amplification of reference gene primers was used to estimate how many nucleated cells each sample contained. To quantify the absolute abundance of each unique TCRbeta CDR3 rearrangement, sequence reads were collapsed and filtered. For each sample, productive Simpson clonality was calculated by taking the square root of Simpson's diversity index across productive rearrangements. TCRdb retrieved this table from immuneACCESS and kept in-frame rearrangements only. Not all clones are present; in checked studies, unresolved V genes account for under half, and no reason is known for the remainder. The V and J calls and clone size were taken over from that table, and D and trimming were inferred from the DNA. The sample records about 130,000 clones, 70% to 85% of which are singletons. Around 15% of the sample is taken by the ten largest.

The CDR1 and CDR2 encoded by the germline V gene are ENHRY and SYGVKD. The CDR3 contains 15 residues, cysteine and phenylalanine counted. Only CDR3 DNA is held: 45 bases, read in frame from base 1. Compared with germline, V lacks 0 bases and J lacks 3 bases; bases without a gene match: 4. The sample belongs to a study of blood T cell repertoires in COVID-19 (dated by TCRdb to the early 2020s). At the level of the whole study: Collaborator samples came from the United States, Italy and Spain and covered acute and convalescent phases of COVID-19. The repertoires were made available in a free public database intended to serve as a resource for research on the immune response to SARS-CoV-2. The prospective study material was composed of cDNA or gDNA derived from T cells, B-cell-depleted T cells, or PBMCs. A de-identified subject ID, COVID-19 status, age in years and sex were almost always included in the sample metadata. Samples came from the ongoing ImmuneRACE study (first 160 participants) plus 1,254 subjects from 6 global collaborators. Subjects who had been exposed to COVID-19, were actively infected with it, or had recovered from it provided the deeply sampled blood TCRbeta repertoires that made up the dataset. Where available, HLA class I and class II types were taken from metadata supplied by the sample provider and were not determined by assay-based typing.

Overall results and qualifications from the work: The amount of clinical and demographic metadata varied by source and participant and was provided uncurated.

Collaborating institutions collected whole blood in K2EDTA tubes following their own protocols. Collaborator samples were shipped for TCRbeta analysis as frozen whole blood, isolated PBMCs, or DNA extracted from either sample type. This TCR was sampled from a woman between 45 and 65 years old with acute or convalescent COVID-19. The sequenced sample consisted of peripheral blood. The chain employs TRBV10-3 and TRBJ2-7, and TRBD2 aligns with 8 junction nucleotides. The nucleotide sequence is TGTGCCATCAGTGAGTCGAGCGGGGGACGCTACGAGCAGTACTTC. It specifies CAISESSGGRYEQYF.